Listed below are T cell receptor beta chains from one sample, sequenced in a study of blood T cell repertoires in COVID-19. Sequencing was performed with immunoSEQ multiplex PCR; in TCRdb, only in-frame clones are kept and a portion is missing. The data show under 200,000 clones, around 80% seen once. Input material: PBMCs or T cells enriched from blood (not recorded which). The receptors shown here come from a woman aged 60-70 years who had recovered from COVID-19. The CDR3 runs from the conserved cysteine through the conserved F or W. A D gene is named only where the DNA matches it firmly. The size field is filled for only some rows; it gives once, few, many or a size class.

clone size	J gene	V gene	D gene	CDR3 protein	CDR3 DNA
few	TRBJ1-6	TRBV18	TRBD1	CASSPGQGNSPLHF	TGTGCCAGCTCCCCGGGACAGGGAAATTCACCCCTCCACTTT
.	TRBJ1-1	TRBV21-1	.	CASSIGQGPTPNTEAFF	TGTGCCAGCAGTATCGGACAGGGCCCAACACCGAACACTGAAGCTTTCTTT
.	TRBJ2-3	TRBV5-1	TRBD2	CASSGTSGASTDTQYF	TGCGCCAGCAGCGGGACTAGCGGGGCTAGCACAGATACGCAGTATTTT
once	TRBJ2-2	TRBV7-6	TRBD2	CASSPRTSGNTGELFF	TGTGCCAGCAGCCCCCGGACTAGCGGAAACACCGGGGAGCTGTTTTTT
.	TRBJ2-5	TRBV5-1	TRBD1	CASSLSGQGTETQYF	TGCGCCAGCAGCTTGTCGGGACAGGGGACCGAGACCCAGTACTTC
.	TRBJ1-4	TRBV5-1	.	CASSLIGGLGYNSNEKLFF	TGCGCCAGCAGCTTGATAGGGGGTTTAGGATATAACTCTAATGAAAAACTGTTTTTT
.	TRBJ2-1	TRBV7-8	.	CASSLVATGYNEQFF	TGTGCCAGCAGCTTAGTGGCCACAGGGTACAATGAGCAGTTCTTC
.	TRBJ2-7	TRBV20-1	.	CSATYTYEQYF	TGCAGTGCCACCTATACCTACGAGCAGTACTTC
few	TRBJ1-2	TRBV6-2/TRBV6-3	TRBD1	CASSAQDRGRDYGYTF	TGTGCCAGCAGTGCGCAAGACAGGGGGCGCGACTATGGCTACACCTTC
.	TRBJ1-1	TRBV19	.	CASSINFGGGTEAFF	TGTGCCAGTAGTATTAACTTCGGGGGAGGCACTGAAGCTTTCTTT
.	TRBJ2-5	TRBV5-1	TRBD2	CASSLLAGLKETQYF	TGCGCCAGCAGCTTACTAGCGGGGTTGAAAGAGACCCAGTACTTC
.	TRBJ2-5	TRBV5-6	TRBD2	CASSLEGLAETQYF	TGTGCCAGCAGCTTGGAGGGACTAGCGGAGACCCAGTACTTC
.	TRBJ1-5	TRBV3-1/TRBV3-2	.	CASSPEGVGNQPQHF	TGTGCCAGCAGCCCCGAGGGGGTTGGCAATCAGCCCCAGCATTTT
.	TRBJ1-1	TRBV5-8	TRBD1	CASRISISRGQTSLNTEAFF	TGTGCCAGCAGGATTTCTATATCCCGGGGACAGACAAGCTTGAACACTGAAGCTTTCTTT
.	TRBJ2-3	TRBV6-5	.	CASSPSGSTDTQYF	TGTGCCAGCAGTCCCAGCGGGAGCACAGATACGCAGTATTTT
.	TRBJ2-7	TRBV2	TRBD1	CASTLAGGYEQYF	TGTGCCAGCACGTTGGCAGGGGGCTACGAGCAGTACTTC
.	TRBJ2-3	TRBV2	TRBD2	CASRALAGGSDTQYF	TGTGCCAGCAGAGCTCTAGCGGGAGGGTCGGATACGCAGTATTTT
.	TRBJ1-1	TRBV7-2	TRBD1	CASSIGQGSTEAFF	TGTGCCAGCAGCATAGGACAGGGGAGCACTGAAGCTTTCTTT
.	TRBJ1-6	TRBV4-1	TRBD1	CASSPLTGGDRSYNSPLHF	TGCGCCAGCAGCCCACTGACAGGGGGAGACCGCTCCTATAATTCACCCCTCCACTTT
.	TRBJ1-5	TRBV19	TRBD1	CASSLTGGSQPQHF	TGTGCCAGTAGCTTGACAGGGGGTAGTCAGCCCCAGCATTTT
few	TRBJ1-1	TRBV2	.	CASMNRENTEAFF	TGTGCCAGCATGAACAGGGAGAACACTGAAGCTTTCTTT
.	TRBJ1-3	TRBV2	TRBD1	CASIGQELGNTIYF	TGTGCCAGCATCGGACAGGAGCTCGGAAACACCATATATTTT
.	TRBJ2-1	TRBV9	TRBD2	CASSASGDHNEQFF	TGTGCCAGCAGCGCTAGCGGGGATCACAATGAGCAGTTCTTC
.	TRBJ1-3	TRBV10-3	.	CATSDNSGNTIYF	TGTGCCACCTCGGACAACTCTGGAAACACCATATATTTT
.	TRBJ2-2	TRBV28	TRBD1	CASRPGQGRVGELFF	TGTGCCAGCAGGCCAGGACAGGGGAGGGTGGGGGAGCTGTTTTTT
.	TRBJ2-3	TRBV2	.	CASRADTDTQYF	TGTGCCAGCAGGGCTGACACAGATACGCAGTATTTT
.	TRBJ2-7	TRBV28	.	CASSFSQGPYEQYF	TGTGCCAGCAGTTTCTCGCAGGGGCCCTACGAGCAGTACTTC
.	TRBJ2-1	TRBV11-1	.	CASSPQTGAYNEQFF	TGTGCCAGCAGCCCCCAGACAGGCGCCTACAATGAGCAGTTCTTC
.	TRBJ1-1	TRBV7-8	.	CASSLTGPNTEAFF	TGTGCCAGCAGCTTGACAGGCCCGAACACTGAAGCTTTCTTT
.	TRBJ1-5	TRBV30	TRBD1	CAWSVNRGQPQHF	TGTGCCTGGAGTGTAAACAGGGGTCAGCCCCAGCATTTT
few	TRBJ1-2	TRBV25-1	.	CASIKLGADGYTF	TGTGCCAGCATCAAGTTGGGGGCCGATGGCTACACCTTC
few	TRBJ1-3	TRBV11-2	.	CASSLVRSSGNTIYF	TGTGCCAGCAGCTTAGTTCGGAGCTCTGGAAACACCATATATTTT
.	TRBJ1-1	TRBV18	.	CASSPTALNTEAFF	TGTGCCAGCTCACCGACAGCACTGAACACTGAAGCTTTCTTT
.	TRBJ1-2	TRBV5-6	.	CASSMDAGYGYTF	TGTGCCAGCAGTATGGACGCGGGGTACGGCTACACCTTC
few	TRBJ2-7	TRBV6-5	TRBD1	CASKADREFFEQYF	TGTGCCAGCAAGGCGGACAGGGAGTTTTTCGAGCAGTACTTC
once	TRBJ2-7	TRBV20-1	.	CSASSASARPHEQYF	TGCAGTGCTAGTTCGGCTAGCGCACGTCCTCACGAGCAGTACTTC
.	TRBJ1-3	TRBV7-6	.	CASSGPGLSSGNTIYF	TGTGCCAGCAGCGGGCCCGGATTGAGCTCTGGAAACACCATATATTTT
.	TRBJ2-7	TRBV30	.	CAWSPGVGNIEQYF	TGTGCCTGGAGCCCGGGGGTCGGAAATATCGAGCAGTACTTC
.	TRBJ1-6	TRBV4-2	.	CASSQQPQGLDSPLHF	TGTGCCAGCAGCCAACAACCACAGGGATTAGATTCACCCCTCCACTTT
.	TRBJ1-4	TRBV9	TRBD1	CASSVERGRGEKLFF	TGTGCCAGCAGCGTAGAAAGGGGGCGCGGTGAAAAACTGTTTTTT
.	TRBJ1-2	TRBV5-1	.	CASSPGSGLGYTF	TGCGCCAGCAGCCCTGGTTCGGGTTTGGGCTACACCTTC
many	TRBJ1-4	TRBV19	.	CASSMGATNEKLFF	TGTGCCAGTAGTATGGGAGCAACTAATGAAAAACTGTTTTTT
.	TRBJ2-1	TRBV5-4	.	CASSLDSQGQFF	TGTGCCAGCAGCTTGGACAGCCAGGGGCAGTTCTTC
.	TRBJ1-5	TRBV15	.	CATSRDRGAEKHF	TGTGCCACCAGCAGAGATCGGGGGGCGGAAAAGCATTTT